These T cell receptor beta chains were read from a single sample in a study of response to subunit inactivated influenza vaccine. TCRdb re-derived calls from the RT-PCR reads in MiXCR, one entry per CDR3 protein. This table has fewer than 600,000 distinct CDR3 sequences, roughly 7.6% appearing once. Sequencing was performed on PBMCs from blood, taken roughly 24 months after vaccination. The receptor set was obtained from a man in his fifties or sixties who received an inactivated influenza vaccine. CDR3s include the opening cysteine and the closing phenylalanine or tryptophan. Each record gives: J gene, D gene, clone size, V gene, CDR3 DNA, CDR3 protein. A D gene is named only where the DNA matches it firmly. Clone size is not always given. Where it is, it says once, few, many or a class for expanded clones.

J: TRBJ2-5
D: TRBD1
size: .
V: TRBV7-9
DNA: TGTGCCAGCAGCGCCTTCACAGGGGGTGAAGAGACCCAGTACTTC
CDR3: CASSAFTGGEETQYF

J: TRBJ1-5
D: TRBD1
size: few
V: TRBV20-1
DNA: TGCAGTGCTAGAGAGGCCAGGGGGATTAGCAATCAGCCCCAGCATTTT
CDR3: CSAREARGISNQPQHF

J: TRBJ2-1
D: .
size: many
V: TRBV4-3
DNA: TGCGCCAGCAGCCAAGACAGGGTCCCCTACAATGAGCAGTTCTTC
CDR3: CASSQDRVPYNEQFF

J: TRBJ2-7
D: .
size: many
V: TRBV6-2/TRBV6-3
DNA: TGTGCCAGCAGTTACTCAGGCAGATCCGTCGAGCAGTACTTC
CDR3: CASSYSGRSVEQYF

J: TRBJ2-7
D: TRBD2
size: many
V: TRBV4-1
DNA: TGTGCCAGCAGCCCGGCGGGGGGCTCCTACGAGCAGTACTTC
CDR3: CASSPAGGSYEQYF

J: TRBJ1-1
D: .
size: many
V: TRBV4-1
DNA: TGCGCCAGCAGAGATCTGGGGCTGAACACTGAAGCTTTCTTT
CDR3: CASRDLGLNTEAFF

J: TRBJ2-1
D: TRBD2
size: few
V: TRBV20-1
DNA: TGCAGTTACTCTAGCGGGAGTGGGAGTTACAATGAGCAGTTCTTC
CDR3: CSYSSGSGSYNEQFF

J: TRBJ2-2
D: TRBD2
size: .
V: TRBV2
DNA: TGTGCCAGCAGCCTCACTCTGAGCGGGGTAAACACCGGGGAGCTGTTTTTT
CDR3: CASSLTLSGVNTGELFF

J: TRBJ1-2
D: .
size: many
V: TRBV5-1
DNA: TGCGCCAGCAGCTTGAGGGTCAACTATGGCTACACCTTC
CDR3: CASSLRVNYGYTF

J: TRBJ1-1
D: .
size: once
V: TRBV28
DNA: TGTGCCAGCATCGGAGGATTTAACACTGAAGCTTTCTTT
CDR3: CASIGGFNTEAFF

J: TRBJ2-7
D: TRBD2
size: many
V: TRBV4-2
DNA: TGTGCCAGCAGCCAAGTGGCGGGAGAGATCTACGAGCAGTACTTC
CDR3: CASSQVAGEIYEQYF

J: TRBJ2-7
D: .
size: few
V: TRBV4-3
DNA: TGCGCCAGCAGCCAAGTGGGAGGAATGAGCTACGAGCAGTACTTC
CDR3: CASSQVGGMSYEQYF

J: TRBJ2-1
D: .
size: many
V: TRBV5-1
DNA: TGCGCCAGCAGCTTGGTAGTTATCGCGACCGGAGACGGAGGTGAGCAGTTCTTC
CDR3: CASSLVVIATGDGGEQFF

J: TRBJ2-7
D: .
size: many
V: TRBV9
DNA: TGTGCCAGCAGCCCCTATGGGGGATACGAGCAGTACTTC
CDR3: CASSPYGGYEQYF

J: TRBJ2-1
D: .
size: .
V: TRBV5-1
DNA: TGCGCCAGCAGCCCGGGCGGCTTCTCGAGCTCCTACAATGAGCAGTTCTTC
CDR3: CASSPGGFSSSYNEQFF

J: TRBJ2-5
D: .
size: .
V: TRBV5-1
DNA: TGCGCCAGCCGCAGTTCGGCAGAAGAGACCCAGTACTTC
CDR3: CASRSSAEETQYF

J: TRBJ2-4
D: TRBD1
size: .
V: TRBV7-9
DNA: TGTGCCAGCAGCTTAGCGTTTGGGACAGGGTGGAGCATTCAGTACTTC
CDR3: CASSLAFGTGWSIQYF

J: TRBJ2-1
D: TRBD2
size: few
V: TRBV19
DNA: TGTGCCAGTAGTATCGGCGGGAGTGGGGATTACAATGAGCAGTTCTTC
CDR3: CASSIGGSGDYNEQFF

J: TRBJ2-3
D: .
size: few
V: TRBV11-3
DNA: TGTGCCAGCAGCTTAGAGACGGGAGGCACAGATACGCAGTATTTT
CDR3: CASSLETGGTDTQYF

J: TRBJ1-5
D: .
size: few
V: TRBV15
DNA: TGTGCCACCAGCAGAGTAAACACAGGGTATGGTCAGCCCCAGCATTTT
CDR3: CATSRVNTGYGQPQHF

J: TRBJ1-5
D: .
size: few
V: TRBV20-1
DNA: TGCAGTGCTAGTTCACCCCGACAGCCCCAGCATTTT
CDR3: CSASSPRQPQHF

J: TRBJ1-5
D: TRBD1
size: few
V: TRBV20-1
DNA: TGCAGTGCTAGAAGGGACAGTCTCCAGCCCCAGCATTTT
CDR3: CSARRDSLQPQHF

J: TRBJ2-5
D: .
size: few
V: TRBV5-1
DNA: TGCGCCAGCAGCTTGGGTGGTCGGCCTACCGGGGAGACCCAGTACTTC
CDR3: CASSLGGRPTGETQYF

J: TRBJ1-5
D: .
size: few
V: TRBV30
DNA: TGTGCCTGGAGTGCGGGGAATCAGCCCCAGCATTTT
CDR3: CAWSAGNQPQHF

J: TRBJ1-5
D: TRBD1
size: many
V: TRBV24-1
DNA: TGTGCCACCGCGGGGGCACAGGGGGCGCATGGCAATCAGCCCCAGCATTTT
CDR3: CATAGAQGAHGNQPQHF

J: TRBJ2-1
D: TRBD2
size: few
V: TRBV9
DNA: TGTGCCAGCAGCGGTGTAGCGGGAGGCACCAATGAGCAGTTCTTC
CDR3: CASSGVAGGTNEQFF

J: TRBJ2-7
D: TRBD2
size: many
V: TRBV5-6
DNA: TGTGCCAGCAGCTTAGGACTAGCGGAGACCTACGAGCAGTACTTC
CDR3: CASSLGLAETYEQYF

J: TRBJ1-4
D: TRBD1
size: .
V: TRBV20-1
DNA: TGCAGTGCGAGCAGGGGGGGGACCGAAAAACTGTTTTTT
CDR3: CSASRGGTEKLFF

J: TRBJ2-7
D: .
size: .
V: TRBV2
DNA: TGTGCCAGCAGTGGTATCAGAGCCTACGAGCAGTACTTC
CDR3: CASSGIRAYEQYF

J: TRBJ2-3
D: .
size: few
V: TRBV30
DNA: TGTGCCTGGAGCAACACCGGCTCAGGAACGCAGTATTTT
CDR3: CAWSNTGSGTQYF

J: TRBJ2-5
D: TRBD2
size: .
V: TRBV6-1
DNA: TGTGCCAGCAGTGTGGGAGGGAGAGGGGTCGAAGAGACCCAGTACTTC
CDR3: CASSVGGRGVEETQYF

J: TRBJ2-2
D: TRBD1
size: .
V: TRBV12-3/TRBV12-4
DNA: TGTGCCAGCAGTCCCAGGGGGCTTAACACCGGGGAGCTGTTTTTT
CDR3: CASSPRGLNTGELFF

J: TRBJ2-4
D: .
size: .
V: TRBV18
DNA: TGTGCCAGCTCGCAGGAAATACTAGCCAAAAACATTCAGTACTTC
CDR3: CASSQEILAKNIQYF

J: TRBJ2-7
D: TRBD2
size: .
V: TRBV28
DNA: TGTGCCAGCGTTTCGAACAGGGTTGCGGGAGGGACCCTCTACGAGCAGTACTTC
CDR3: CASVSNRVAGGTLYEQYF

J: TRBJ2-2
D: TRBD2
size: few
V: TRBV12-3/TRBV12-4
DNA: TGTGCCAGCAATCGACTAGCGGGAGTTCTATTAGCCGGGGAGCTGTTTTTT
CDR3: CASNRLAGVLLAGELFF

J: TRBJ2-7
D: .
size: many
V: TRBV4-2
DNA: TGTGCCAGCAGCCAAGATGCAACCCCGGACTACGAGCAGTACTTC
CDR3: CASSQDATPDYEQYF

J: TRBJ2-7
D: TRBD1
size: .
V: TRBV28
DNA: TGTGCCAGCAGTTTAGGAGACAGGGGACACGAGCAGTACTTC
CDR3: CASSLGDRGHEQYF

J: TRBJ2-4
D: TRBD1
size: few
V: TRBV6-1
DNA: TGTGCCAGCAGTGAAAGAGGGGACAGCGCCCTAGCCAAAAACATTCAGTACTTC
CDR3: CASSERGDSALAKNIQYF

J: TRBJ2-4
D: .
size: many
V: TRBV29-1
DNA: TGCAGCGTTGAAGATCTTACAGAAGCCAAAAACATTCAGTACTTC
CDR3: CSVEDLTEAKNIQYF

J: TRBJ1-5
D: TRBD1
size: few
V: TRBV12-3/TRBV12-4
DNA: TGTGCCAGCAGTGGTGGGACAGGGGATTACAATCAGCCCCAGCATTTT
CDR3: CASSGGTGDYNQPQHF

J: TRBJ1-2
D: .
size: many
V: TRBV11-2
DNA: TGTGCCAGCAGCGCGACCCGGGGGAACTATGGCTACACCTTC
CDR3: CASSATRGNYGYTF

J: TRBJ2-3
D: .
size: .
V: TRBV27
DNA: TGTGCCAGCAGTTTTTTGGCCGACGCTAGCACAGATACGCAGTATTTT
CDR3: CASSFLADASTDTQYF